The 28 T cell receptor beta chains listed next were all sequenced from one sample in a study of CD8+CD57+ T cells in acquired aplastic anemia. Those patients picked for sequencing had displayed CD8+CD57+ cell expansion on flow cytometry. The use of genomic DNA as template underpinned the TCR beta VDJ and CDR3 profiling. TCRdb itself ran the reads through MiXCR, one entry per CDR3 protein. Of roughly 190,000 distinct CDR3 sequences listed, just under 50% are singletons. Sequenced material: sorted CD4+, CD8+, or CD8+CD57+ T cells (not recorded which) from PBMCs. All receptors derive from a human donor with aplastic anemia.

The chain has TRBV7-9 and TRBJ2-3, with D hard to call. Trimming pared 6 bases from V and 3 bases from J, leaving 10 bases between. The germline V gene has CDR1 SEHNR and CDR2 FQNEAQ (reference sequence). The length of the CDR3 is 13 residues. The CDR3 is CASSLSMTDTQYF. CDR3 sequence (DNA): TGTGCCAGCAGTTTAAGTATGACAGATACGCAGTATTTT.

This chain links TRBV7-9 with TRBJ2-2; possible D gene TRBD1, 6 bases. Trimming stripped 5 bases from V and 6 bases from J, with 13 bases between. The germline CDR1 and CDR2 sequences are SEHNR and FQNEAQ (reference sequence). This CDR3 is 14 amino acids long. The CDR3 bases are TGTGCCAGCAGCCAACAGGGTGTTGCCGGGGAGCTGTTTTTT. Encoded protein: CASSQQGVAGELFF.

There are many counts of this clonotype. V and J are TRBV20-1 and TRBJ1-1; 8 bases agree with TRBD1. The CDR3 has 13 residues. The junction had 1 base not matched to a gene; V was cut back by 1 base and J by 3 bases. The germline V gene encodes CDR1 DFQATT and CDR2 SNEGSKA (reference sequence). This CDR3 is CSARVQGDTEAFF. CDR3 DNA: TGCAGTGCTAGAGTACAGGGGGACACTGAAGCTTTCTTT.

CDR3 in amino acids: CASSEANEANEQFF. The CDR3 coding sequence is TGTGCCAGCAGTGAAGCGAACGAGGCGAATGAGCAGTTCTTC. The chain couples TRBV2 to TRBJ2-1; D is unclear. The germline CDR1 and CDR2 sequences are SNHLY and FYNNEI. V was cut by 0 bases and J by 7 bases, with 10 bases left in between. The CDR3 extends over 14 amino acids.

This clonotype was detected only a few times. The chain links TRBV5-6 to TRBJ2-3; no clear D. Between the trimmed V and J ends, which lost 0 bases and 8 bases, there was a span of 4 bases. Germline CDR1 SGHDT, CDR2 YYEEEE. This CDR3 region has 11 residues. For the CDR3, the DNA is TGTGCCAGCAGCTTGGCGTCTACGCAGTATTTT. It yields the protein CASSLASTQYF.

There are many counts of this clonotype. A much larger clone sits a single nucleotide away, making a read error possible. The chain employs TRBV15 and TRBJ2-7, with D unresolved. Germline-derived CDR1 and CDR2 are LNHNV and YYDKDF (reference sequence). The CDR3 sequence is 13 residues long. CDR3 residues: CATSGDPRWEQYF. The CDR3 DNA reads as TGTGCCACCAGCGGAGACCCTAGGTGGGAGCAGTACTTC.

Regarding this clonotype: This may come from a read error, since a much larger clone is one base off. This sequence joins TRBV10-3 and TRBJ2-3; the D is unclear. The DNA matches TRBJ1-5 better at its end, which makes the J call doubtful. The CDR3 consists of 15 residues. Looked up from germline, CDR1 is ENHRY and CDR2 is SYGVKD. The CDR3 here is CASSESTNREDTQHF. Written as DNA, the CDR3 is TGTGCCAGCAGTGAATCGACTAACCGTGAAGATACGCAGCATTTT.

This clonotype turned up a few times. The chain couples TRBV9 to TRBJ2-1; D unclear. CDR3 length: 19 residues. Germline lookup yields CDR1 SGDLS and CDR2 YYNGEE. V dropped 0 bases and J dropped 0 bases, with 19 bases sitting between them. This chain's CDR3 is CASSVDGYGAFSSYNEQFF. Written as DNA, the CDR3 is TGTGCCAGCAGCGTAGACGGTTATGGTGCATTCAGCTCCTACAATGAGCAGTTCTTC.

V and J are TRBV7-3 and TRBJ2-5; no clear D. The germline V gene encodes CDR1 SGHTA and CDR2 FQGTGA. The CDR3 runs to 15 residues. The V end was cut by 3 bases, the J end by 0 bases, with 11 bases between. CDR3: CASSLVSAYQETQYF. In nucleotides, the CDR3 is TGTGCCAGCAGCTTGGTCTCAGCCTACCAAGAGACCCAGTACTTC.

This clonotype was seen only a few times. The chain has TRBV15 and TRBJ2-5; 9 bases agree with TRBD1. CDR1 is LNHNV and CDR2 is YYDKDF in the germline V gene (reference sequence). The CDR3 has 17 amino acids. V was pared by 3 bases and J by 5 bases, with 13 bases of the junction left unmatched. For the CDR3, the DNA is TGTGCCACCAGCAGTGGTCCCAGCACAGGGGGCATGGAGACCCAGTACTTC. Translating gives CATSSGPSTGGMETQYF. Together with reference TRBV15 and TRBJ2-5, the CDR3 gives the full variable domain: DAMVIQNPRYQVTQFGKPVTLSCSQTLNHNVMYWYQQKSSQAPKLLFHYYDKDFNNEADTPDNFQSRRPNTSFCFLDIRSPGLGDTAMYLCATSSGPSTGGMETQYFGPGTRLLVL.

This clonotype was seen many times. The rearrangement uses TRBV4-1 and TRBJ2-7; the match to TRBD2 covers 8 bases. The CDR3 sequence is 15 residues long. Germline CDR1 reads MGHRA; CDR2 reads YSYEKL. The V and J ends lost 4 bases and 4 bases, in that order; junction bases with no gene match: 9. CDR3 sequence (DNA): TGCGCCAGCAGCCCTTTACCGGGAGGGAGATACGAGCAGTACTTC. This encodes CASSPLPGGRYEQYF.

The CDR3: CAISASESSYEQYF. The CDR3, as DNA: TGTGCCATCTCGGCTAGCGAGAGCTCCTACGAGCAGTACTTC. The V call is TRBV10-3, the J call TRBJ2-7, with D maybe TRBD2 (6 bases). Between the trimmed V and J ends, which lost 8 bases and 0 bases, there was a span of 14 bases. Per the germline V gene, CDR1 is ENHRY and CDR2 is SYGVKD. This CDR3 comprises 14 residues.

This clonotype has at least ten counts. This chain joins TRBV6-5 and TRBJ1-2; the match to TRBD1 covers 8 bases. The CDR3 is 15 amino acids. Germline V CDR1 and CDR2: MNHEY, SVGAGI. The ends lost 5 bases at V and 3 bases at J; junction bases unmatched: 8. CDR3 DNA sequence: TGTGCCAGCAGTCACCAGGGGGCGCAGCACTATGGCTACACCTTC. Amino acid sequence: CASSHQGAQHYGYTF.

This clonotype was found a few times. DNA of the CDR3: TGTGCCAGCAGCGCCTACCCCGGGACAGTACCCTACACTGAAGCTTTCTTT. Amino acid sequence: CASSAYPGTVPYTEAFF. V and J are TRBV7-3 and TRBJ1-1; TRBD1 agrees at 7 bases. This CDR3 region has 17 residues. The ends lost 5 bases at V and 3 bases at J; junction bases unmatched: 15. Germline CDR1 is SGHTA and CDR2 is FQGTGA.

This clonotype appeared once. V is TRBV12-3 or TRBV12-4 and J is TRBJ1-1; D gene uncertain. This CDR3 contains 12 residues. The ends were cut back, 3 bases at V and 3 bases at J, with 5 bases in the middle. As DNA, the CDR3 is TGTGCCAGCAGTTTTGTGGACACTGAAGCTTTCTTT. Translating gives CASSFVDTEAFF.

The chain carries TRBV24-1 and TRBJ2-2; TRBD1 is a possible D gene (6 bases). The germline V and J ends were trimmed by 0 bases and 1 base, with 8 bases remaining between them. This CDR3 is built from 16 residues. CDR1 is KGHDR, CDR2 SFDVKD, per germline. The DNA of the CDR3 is TGTGCCACCAGTGATTTGGGGGACATGAACACCGGGGAGCTGTTTTTT. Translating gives CATSDLGDMNTGELFF.

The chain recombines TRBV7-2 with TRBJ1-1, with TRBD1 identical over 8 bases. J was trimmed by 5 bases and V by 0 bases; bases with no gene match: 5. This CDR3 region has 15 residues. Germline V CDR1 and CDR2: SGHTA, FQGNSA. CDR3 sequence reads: CASSLAGQGFTEAFF. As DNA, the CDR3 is TGTGCCAGCAGCTTAGCAGGACAGGGTTTTACTGAAGCTTTCTTT.

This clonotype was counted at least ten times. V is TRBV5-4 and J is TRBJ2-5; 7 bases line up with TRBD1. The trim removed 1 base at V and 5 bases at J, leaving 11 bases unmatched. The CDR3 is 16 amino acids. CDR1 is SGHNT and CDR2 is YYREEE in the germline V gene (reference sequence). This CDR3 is CASSLKKGAESETQYF. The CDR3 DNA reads TGTGCCAGCAGCTTGAAGAAGGGGGCAGAGTCGGAGACCCAGTACTTC.

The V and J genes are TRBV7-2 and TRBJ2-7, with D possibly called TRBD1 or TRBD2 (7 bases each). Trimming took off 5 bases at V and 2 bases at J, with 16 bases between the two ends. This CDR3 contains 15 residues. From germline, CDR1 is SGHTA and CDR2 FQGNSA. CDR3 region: CASSPGGGGAYEQYF. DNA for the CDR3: TGTGCCAGCAGCCCAGGGGGGGGAGGGGCCTACGAGCAGTACTTC.

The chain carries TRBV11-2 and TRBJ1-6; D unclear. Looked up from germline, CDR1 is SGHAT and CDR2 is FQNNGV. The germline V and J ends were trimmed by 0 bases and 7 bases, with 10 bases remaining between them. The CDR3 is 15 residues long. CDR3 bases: TGTGCCAGCAGCTTAGACGCACAGACAAATTCACCCCTCCACTTT. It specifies CASSLDAQTNSPLHF.

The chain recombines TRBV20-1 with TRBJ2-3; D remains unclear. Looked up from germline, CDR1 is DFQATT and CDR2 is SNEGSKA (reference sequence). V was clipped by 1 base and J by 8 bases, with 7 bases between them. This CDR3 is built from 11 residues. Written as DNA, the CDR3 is TGCAGTGCTAGAGGGAACGGTACGCAGTATTTT. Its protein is CSARGNGTQYF.

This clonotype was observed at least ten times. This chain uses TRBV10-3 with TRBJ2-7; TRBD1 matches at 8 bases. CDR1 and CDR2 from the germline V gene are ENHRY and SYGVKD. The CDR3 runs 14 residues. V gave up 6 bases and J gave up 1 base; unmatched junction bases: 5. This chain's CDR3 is CAIRRTGRSYEQYF. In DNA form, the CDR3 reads TGTGCCATCAGAAGGACAGGGAGATCCTACGAGCAGTACTTC.

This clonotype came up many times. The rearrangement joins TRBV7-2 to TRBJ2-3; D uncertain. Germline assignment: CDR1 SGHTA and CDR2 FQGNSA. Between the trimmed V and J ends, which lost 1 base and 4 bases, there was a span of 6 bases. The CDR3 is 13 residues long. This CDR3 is CASSLGWADTQYF. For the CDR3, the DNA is TGTGCCAGCAGCTTAGGCTGGGCAGATACGCAGTATTTT.

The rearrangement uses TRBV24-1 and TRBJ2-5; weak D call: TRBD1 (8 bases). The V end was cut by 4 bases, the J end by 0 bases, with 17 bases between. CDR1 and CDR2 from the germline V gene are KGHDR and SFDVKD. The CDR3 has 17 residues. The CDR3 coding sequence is TGTGCCACCAGTGACACCTACAGGGGGGGGTACCAAGAGACCCAGTACTTC. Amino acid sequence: CATSDTYRGGYQETQYF.

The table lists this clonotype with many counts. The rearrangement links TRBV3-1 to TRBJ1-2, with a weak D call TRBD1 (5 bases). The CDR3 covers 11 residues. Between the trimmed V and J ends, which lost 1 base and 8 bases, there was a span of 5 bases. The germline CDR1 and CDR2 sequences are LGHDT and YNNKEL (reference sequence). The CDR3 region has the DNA TGTGCCAGCAGCCAAGGGGGGGGCTACACCTTC. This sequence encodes CASSQGGGYTF.

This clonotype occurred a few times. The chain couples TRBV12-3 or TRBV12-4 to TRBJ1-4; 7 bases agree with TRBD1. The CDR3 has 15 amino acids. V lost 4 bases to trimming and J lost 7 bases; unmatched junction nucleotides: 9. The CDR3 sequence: CASSSDRAGGEKLFF. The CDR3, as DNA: TGTGCCAGCAGTTCTGACAGGGCGGGAGGTGAAAAACTGTTTTTT.

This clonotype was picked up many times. The CDR3 coding sequence is TGTGCCAGCACGGACAGGGTTGGCACTGAAGCTTTCTTT. Translation gives CASTDRVGTEAFF. The V call is TRBV2, the J call TRBJ1-1, with 8 bases lining up with TRBD1. Germline V lookup: CDR1 SNHLY, CDR2 FYNNEI. The CDR3 consists of 13 residues. Trimming took 7 bases from V and 4 from J; bases not matched to a gene: 5.

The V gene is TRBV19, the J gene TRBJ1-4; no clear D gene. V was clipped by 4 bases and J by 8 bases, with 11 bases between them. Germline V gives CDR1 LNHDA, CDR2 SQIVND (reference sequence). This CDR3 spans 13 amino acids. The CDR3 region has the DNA TGTGCCAGTAGTAACGGTCCTGGCGAAAAACTGTTTTTT. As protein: CASSNGPGEKLFF.